This T cell receptor beta chain was sequenced in a study of blood T cells in healthy people across ages. Findings of the study overall: When set beside aged donors, long-lived donors presented more naive CD4+ cells and higher diversity. Strong correlation existed between TCR beta diversity and naive T cell percentage.

A second PCR of 7 to 11 cycles used a sample-barcoded 5' primer and a J-beta primer mix. TCRdb re-called the 5' RACE reads with MiXCR, one entry per CDR3 protein. The sample lists some 1.6 million distinct CDR3 sequences, about 35% occurring once. This clonotype was picked up one time. What it recognizes is unknown. V lost 0 bases to trimming and J lost 3 bases, with 12 bases between them. Per germline, CDR1 SGHRS and CDR2 YFSETQ. The CDR3 contains 15 residues. The material sequenced was blood. This clonotype was sampled from a woman under 40 in good health. The chain employs TRBV5-1 and TRBJ2-5; D possibly matches TRBD1 or TRBD2 (5 bases each). The CDR3 DNA sequence: TGCGCCAGCAGCTTGGCCGAAGGGACCAAAGAGACCCAGTACTTC. It is translated as CASSLAEGTKETQYF.